Following are 8 T cell receptor beta chains from one sample sequenced in a study of beta chain features in type 1 diabetes. Study-wide results and caveats: Researchers report that Type 1 diabetes patients had moderately but significantly shorter TCRB CDR3s across all four CD4+ subsets.

Their antigens are not known. Expressed TCRB transcripts were sequenced after all isolated RNA was converted to cDNA. Using immunoSEQ multiplex PCR, the repertoire was profiled, and TCRdb retains in-frame clones only, with some absent. The table includes 300,000 to 450,000 clones, roughly 12% detected once. The sample taken for sequencing was naive CD4+ T cells from blood. The receptor set was obtained from a woman younger than 30 with type 1 diabetes.

This chain uses TRBV27 with TRBJ2-7; D perhaps matches TRBD1 (5 bases). Germline CDR1 and CDR2: MNHEY and SMNVEV (reference sequence). The CDR3 contains 13 residues. Trimming pared 7 bases from V and 4 bases from J, leaving 14 bases between. CDR3 DNA: TGTGCCAGCAAGTCTTCAGGGAAGTACGAGCAGTACTTC. This encodes CASKSSGKYEQYF.

A few counts support this clone. This sample includes further DNA sequences coding for the same CDR3. J is TRBJ2-5 and V is TRBV2; no reliable D call. Germline V gives CDR1 SNHLY, CDR2 FYNNEI. The CDR3 contains 13 residues. The germline V and J ends were trimmed by 1 base and 2 bases, with 5 bases remaining between them. The chain's CDR3 is CASSEDSQETQYF. The CDR3 DNA is TGTGCCAGCAGTGAAGATAGTCAAGAGACCCAGTACTTC.

This clone was observed a handful of times. The chain employs TRBV29-1 and TRBJ1-3; TRBD1 matches at 7 bases. J lost 0 bases, V lost 6 bases, and 5 bases had no gene match. Germline V gene data show CDR1 as SQVTM and CDR2 as ANQGSEA. This CDR3 contains 14 residues. The CDR3 is CSVGGGYSGNTIYF. DNA for the CDR3: TGCAGCGTCGGAGGGGGCTACTCTGGAAACACCATATATTTT.

The CDR3 coding sequence is TGTGCCAGCAGCACCAGACTAGCGGACACAGATACGCAGTATTTT. Protein product: CASSTRLADTDTQYF. The chain employs TRBV11-3 and TRBJ2-3, with TRBD2 matching 9 bases. Germline lookup yields CDR1 SGHNT and CDR2 YENEEA. This CDR3 has 15 amino acids. V was pared by 5 bases and J by 2 bases, with 5 bases of the junction left unmatched.

The chain is built from TRBV11-3 and TRBJ2-1; TRBD2 matches 12 bases. J was trimmed by 8 bases and V by 4 bases; bases with no gene match: 6. This CDR3 contains 15 residues. Germline values: CDR1 SGHNT, CDR2 YENEEA. CDR3 protein: CASSSLAGGKHEQFF. CDR3 sequence (DNA): TGTGCCAGCAGCTCGCTAGCGGGGGGGAAGCATGAGCAGTTCTTC.

The DNA of the CDR3 is TGTGCCAGCAGCGATGGGGGCTTTAACGAGCAGTACTTC. Its protein product is CASSDGGFNEQYF. The chain joins TRBV28 to TRBJ2-7; tentatively, D is TRBD1 (6 bases). There are 13 residues in the CDR3. Trimming removed 6 bases from V and 5 bases from J, with 14 bases in between. Germline V gene lookup returns CDR1 MDHEN and CDR2 SYDVKM. The full variable domain, with the rest looked up from reference TRBV28 and TRBJ2-7, is DVKVTQSSRYLVKRTGEKVFLECVQDMDHENMFWYRQDPGLGLRLIYFSYDVKMKEKGDIPEGYSVSREKKERFSLILESASTNQTSMYLCASSDGGFNEQYFGPGTRLTVT.

This clone was counted between two and nine times. The chain uses TRBV30 and TRBJ1-2; D ambiguous. V gave up 0 bases and J gave up 8 bases, with 16 bases separating them. The CDR3 has 14 residues. Germline V CDR1 and CDR2: GTSNPN, SVGIG (reference sequence). The CDR3 DNA is TGTGCCTGGAGTGTACGAGTTCGGGGAAACGGCTACACCTTC. Its protein product is CAWSVRVRGNGYTF.

This clone was observed a handful of times. The rearrangement links TRBV2 to TRBJ1-4; 7 nucleotides align to TRBD1. Germline lookup yields CDR1 SNHLY and CDR2 FYNNEI. After removal of 0 bases from V and 7 bases from J, the junction contained 8 bases not matched to a gene. The CDR3 is 16 amino acids. Here the CDR3 reads CASSEARQGLGEKLFF. CDR3 DNA sequence: TGTGCCAGCAGTGAAGCGCGACAGGGTCTAGGTGAAAAACTGTTTTTT.